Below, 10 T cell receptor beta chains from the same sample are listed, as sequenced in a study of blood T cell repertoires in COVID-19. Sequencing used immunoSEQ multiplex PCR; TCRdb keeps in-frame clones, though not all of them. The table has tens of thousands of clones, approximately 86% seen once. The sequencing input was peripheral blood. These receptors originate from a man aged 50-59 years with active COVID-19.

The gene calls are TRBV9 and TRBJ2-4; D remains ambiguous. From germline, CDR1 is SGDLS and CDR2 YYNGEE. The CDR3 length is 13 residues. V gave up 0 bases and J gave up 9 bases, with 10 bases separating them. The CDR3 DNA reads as TGTGCCAGCAGCGTAGACCTCTCGGGCATTCAGTACTTC. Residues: CASSVDLSGIQYF.

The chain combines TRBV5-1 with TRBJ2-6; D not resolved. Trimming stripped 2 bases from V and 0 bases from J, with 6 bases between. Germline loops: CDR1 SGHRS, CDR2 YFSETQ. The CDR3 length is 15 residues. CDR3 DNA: TGCGCCAGCAGCTTAACGGTCTCTGGGGCCAACGTCCTGACTTTC. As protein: CASSLTVSGANVLTF.

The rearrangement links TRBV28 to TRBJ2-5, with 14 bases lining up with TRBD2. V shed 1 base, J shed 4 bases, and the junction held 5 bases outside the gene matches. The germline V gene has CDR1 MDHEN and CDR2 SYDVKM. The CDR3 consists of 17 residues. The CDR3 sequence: CASSLSTSGGATETQYF. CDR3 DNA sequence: TGTGCCAGCAGTTTATCGACTAGCGGGGGGGCTACAGAGACCCAGTACTTC.

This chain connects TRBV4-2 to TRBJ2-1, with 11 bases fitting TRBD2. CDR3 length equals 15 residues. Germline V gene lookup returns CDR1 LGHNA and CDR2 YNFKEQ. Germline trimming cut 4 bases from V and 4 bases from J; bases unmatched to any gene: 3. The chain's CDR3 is CASSLLAGDYNEQFF. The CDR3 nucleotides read TGTGCCAGCAGCCTACTAGCGGGGGATTACAATGAGCAGTTCTTC.

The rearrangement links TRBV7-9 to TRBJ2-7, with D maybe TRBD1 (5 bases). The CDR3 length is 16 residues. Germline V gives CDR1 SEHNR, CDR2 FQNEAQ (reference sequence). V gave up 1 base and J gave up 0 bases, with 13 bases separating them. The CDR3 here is CASSLVPGSISYEQYF. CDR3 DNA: TGTGCCAGCAGCTTAGTCCCAGGGTCCATCTCCTACGAGCAGTACTTC.

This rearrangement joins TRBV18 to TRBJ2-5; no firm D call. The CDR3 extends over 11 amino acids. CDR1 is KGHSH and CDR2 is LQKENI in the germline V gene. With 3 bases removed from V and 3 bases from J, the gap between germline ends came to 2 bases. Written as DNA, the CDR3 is TGTGCCAGCTCACCCGAAGAGACCCAGTACTTC. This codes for CASSPEETQYF.

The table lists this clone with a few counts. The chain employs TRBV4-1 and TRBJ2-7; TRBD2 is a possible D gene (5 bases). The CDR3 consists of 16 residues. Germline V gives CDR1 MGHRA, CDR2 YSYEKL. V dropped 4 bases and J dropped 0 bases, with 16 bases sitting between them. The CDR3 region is CASSPSLDSRSYEQYV. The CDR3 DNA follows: TGCGCCAGCAGCCCCAGCTTGGACTCGCGCTCCTACGAGCAGTACGTC.

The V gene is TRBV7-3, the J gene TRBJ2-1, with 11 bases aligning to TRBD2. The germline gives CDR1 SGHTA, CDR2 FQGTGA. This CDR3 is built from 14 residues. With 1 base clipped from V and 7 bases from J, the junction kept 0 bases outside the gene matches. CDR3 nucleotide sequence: TGTGCCAGCAGCTTAATAGCGGGAGGGAATGAGCAGTTCTTC. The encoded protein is CASSLIAGGNEQFF.

The CDR3 bases are TGTGCCACCAGTGGAAGGGGTAGTAATGAGCAGTTCTTC. Translation: CATSGRGSNEQFF. The chain employs TRBV24-1 and TRBJ2-1; weak D call: TRBD1 (5 bases). V was trimmed by 5 bases and J by 7 bases, leaving 11 bases between them. The CDR3 is 13 residues long. Germline CDR1 and CDR2: KGHDR and SFDVKD.

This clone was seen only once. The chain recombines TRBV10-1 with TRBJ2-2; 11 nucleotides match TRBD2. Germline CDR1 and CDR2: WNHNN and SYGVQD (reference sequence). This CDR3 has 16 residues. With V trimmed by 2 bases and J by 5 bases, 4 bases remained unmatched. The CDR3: CASSEKLAGVTGELFF. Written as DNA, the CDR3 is TGCGCCAGCAGTGAGAAACTAGCGGGAGTTACCGGGGAGCTGTTTTTT.